This T cell receptor beta chain was recovered during a study of OX40 agonist ivuxolimab in advanced cancers. The overall study: Ivuxolimab, which is an agonistic anti-OX40 (CD134) antibody, was administered to the patients.

The CDR3 consists of 11 residues. V lost 7 bases to trimming and J lost 11 bases; unmatched junction nucleotides: 5. The germline gives CDR1 MNHNS, CDR2 SASEGT. The data were produced by immunoSEQ multiplex PCR, yet TCRdb's version contains in-frame clones alone and is incomplete. The sample shows approximately 130,000 clones, 90% of them seen only once. This sequence was found in an adult with an advanced solid tumor such as melanoma, head and neck, liver or kidney cancer. V usage is TRBV6-1 and J usage is TRBJ1-1; 9 positions match TRBD1. The sequences come from CD4+ or CD8+ T cells sorted from blood, collected in a trial of the OX40 agonist ivuxolimab. CDR3 loop: CASIYRGHAFF. The CDR3 nucleotides are TGTGCCAGCATATACAGGGGGCATGCTTTCTTT.